This is a list of T cell receptor beta chains from one sample in a study of blood T cell repertoires in COVID-19. The data were produced by immunoSEQ multiplex PCR, yet TCRdb's version contains in-frame clones alone and is incomplete. The sample yields around 110,000 clones, around nine tenths seen once. The sample comprised peripheral blood. The receptors come from a human donor with active COVID-19. The donor label of this sample is uncertain. Both conserved end residues are part of each CDR3. D genes are given only for firm matches. Clone size is not always given. Where it is, it says once, few, many or a class for expanded clones.

d_gene	abundance	v_gene	j_gene	CDR3aa	CDR3nt
TRBD2	-	TRBV5-8	TRBJ2-7	CASSWPGLGYYEQYF	TGTGCCAGCAGCTGGCCGGGACTAGGATATTACGAGCAGTACTTC
TRBD1	-	TRBV9	TRBJ1-4	CASSDPRDRGDTNEKLFF	TGTGCCAGCAGCGACCCCCGGGACAGGGGGGACACTAATGAAAAACTGTTTTTT
-	few	TRBV27	TRBJ1-1	CASSLNRNTEAFF	TGTGCCAGCAGTTTAAACAGGAACACTGAAGCTTTCTTT
-	-	TRBV6-4	TRBJ1-1	CASSSGMNTEAFF	TGTGCCAGCAGTTCAGGGATGAACACTGAAGCTTTCTTT
TRBD1	-	TRBV5-1	TRBJ1-4	CASSLGQGDEKLFF	TGCGCCAGCAGCCTGGGACAGGGGGATGAAAAACTGTTTTTT
-	few	TRBV18	TRBJ1-5	CASSPEARAGQPQHF	TGTGCCAGCTCACCAGAGGCCAGGGCAGGACAGCCCCAGCATTTT
-	few	TRBV9	TRBJ1-2	CASSAGTNDGYTF	TGTGCCAGCAGCGCAGGGACTAACGATGGCTACACCTTC
-	-	TRBV4-3	TRBJ2-4	CASSQDAQGRNIQYF	TGCGCCAGCAGCCAAGATGCCCAGGGTAGGAACATTCAGTACTTC
-	-	TRBV5-8	TRBJ1-1	CASSSGDVSTEAFF	TGTGCCAGCAGCTCGGGGGACGTCAGCACTGAAGCTTTCTTT
TRBD1	-	TRBV6-2/TRBV6-3	TRBJ2-5	CASSSTGQMGPQYF	TGTGCCAGCAGTTCCACGGGACAGATGGGGCCCCAGTACTTC
TRBD1	-	TRBV11-2	TRBJ1-1	CASSLHRGSLNTEAFF	TGTGCCAGCAGCCTACACAGGGGTTCGCTAAACACTGAAGCTTTCTTT
-	-	TRBV10-1	TRBJ1-2	CARGKGGGVNYGYTF	TGCGCCAGGGGAAAGGGTGGGGGCGTTAACTATGGCTACACCTTC
-	-	TRBV4-1	TRBJ2-3	CASSHREGLANTDTQYF	TGCGCCAGCAGCCACCGGGAAGGACTGGCGAACACAGATACGCAGTATTTT
TRBD1	-	TRBV9	TRBJ2-7	CASSPTGVLSYEQYF	TGTGCCAGCAGCCCAACAGGGGTGCTCTCCTACGAGCAGTACTTC
TRBD2	-	TRBV27	TRBJ2-7	CASSSRGWSAAGGKYEQYF	TGTGCCAGCAGTTCTCGGGGTTGGTCGGCTGCGGGGGGGAAGTACGAGCAGTACTTC
TRBD2	-	TRBV4-3	TRBJ2-1	CASSQVKETSGRNVLNEQFF	TGCGCCAGCAGCCAAGTCAAGGAAACTAGCGGGCGTAATGTGTTGAATGAGCAGTTCTTC